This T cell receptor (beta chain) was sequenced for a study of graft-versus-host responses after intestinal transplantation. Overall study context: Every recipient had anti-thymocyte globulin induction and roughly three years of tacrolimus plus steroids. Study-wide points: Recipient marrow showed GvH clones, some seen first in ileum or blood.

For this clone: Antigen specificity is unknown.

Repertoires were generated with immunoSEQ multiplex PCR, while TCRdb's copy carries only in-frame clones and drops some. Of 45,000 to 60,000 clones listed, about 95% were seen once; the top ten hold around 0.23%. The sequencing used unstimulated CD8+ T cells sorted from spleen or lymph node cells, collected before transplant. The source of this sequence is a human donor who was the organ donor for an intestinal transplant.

The CDR3 DNA is TGTGCCAGCTCTCAATGGGCAATGACAGCCGGGGCCAACGTCCTGACTTTC. Protein: CASSQWAMTAGANVLTF. The J gene is TRBJ2-6, the V gene TRBV6-4; D possibly corresponds to TRBD1 (5 bases). Germline CDR1 and CDR2: MRHNA and SNTAGT. Trimming took off 8 bases at V and 4 bases at J, with 21 bases between the two ends. This CDR3 has 17 residues.